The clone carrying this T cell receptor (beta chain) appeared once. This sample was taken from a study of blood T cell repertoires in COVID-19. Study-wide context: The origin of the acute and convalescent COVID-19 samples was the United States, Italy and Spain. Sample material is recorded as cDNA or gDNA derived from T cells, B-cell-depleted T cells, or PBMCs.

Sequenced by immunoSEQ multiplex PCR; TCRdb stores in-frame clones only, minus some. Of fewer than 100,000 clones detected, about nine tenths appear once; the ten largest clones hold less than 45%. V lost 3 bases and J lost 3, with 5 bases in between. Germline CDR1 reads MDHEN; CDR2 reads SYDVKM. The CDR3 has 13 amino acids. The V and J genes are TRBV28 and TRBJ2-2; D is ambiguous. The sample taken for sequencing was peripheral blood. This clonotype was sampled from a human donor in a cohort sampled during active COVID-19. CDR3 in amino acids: CASSFQDTGELFF. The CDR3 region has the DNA TGTGCCAGCAGTTTCCAGGACACCGGGGAGCTGTTTTTT. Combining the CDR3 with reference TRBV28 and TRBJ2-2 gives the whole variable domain DVKVTQSSRYLVKRTGEKVFLECVQDMDHENMFWYRQDPGLGLRLIYFSYDVKMKEKGDIPEGYSVSREKKERFSLILESASTNQTSMYLCASSFQDTGELFFGEGSRLTVL.